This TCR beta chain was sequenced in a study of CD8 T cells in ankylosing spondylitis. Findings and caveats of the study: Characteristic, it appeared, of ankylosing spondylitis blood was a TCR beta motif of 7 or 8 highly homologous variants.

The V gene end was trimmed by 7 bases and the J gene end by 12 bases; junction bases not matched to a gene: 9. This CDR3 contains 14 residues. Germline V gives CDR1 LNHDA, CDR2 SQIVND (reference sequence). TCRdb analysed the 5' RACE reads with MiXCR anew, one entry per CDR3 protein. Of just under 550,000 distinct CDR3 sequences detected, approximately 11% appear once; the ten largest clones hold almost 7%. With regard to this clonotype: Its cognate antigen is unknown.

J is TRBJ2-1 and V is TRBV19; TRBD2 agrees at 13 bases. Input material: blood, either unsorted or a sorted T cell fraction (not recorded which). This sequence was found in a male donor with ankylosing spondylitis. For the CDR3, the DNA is TGTGCCAGTAATGACCCCGGGACTAGCGGGACGCAGTTCTTC. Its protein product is CASNDPGTSGTQFF.